This T cell receptor (beta chain) was retrieved from a study of blood T cell repertoires in COVID-19. The CDR3 is 13 amino acids. V lost 3 bases and J 0 bases, leaving 5 bases between the germline ends. Looked up from germline, CDR1 is MNHEY and CDR2 is SMNVEV (reference sequence). This clone is medium-sized. The repertoire was sequenced with immunoSEQ multiplex PCR; TCRdb's copy has only in-frame clones and lacks some. Among some 180,000 clones listed, over 70% were seen once. The sample comprised peripheral blood. This chain uses TRBV27 with TRBJ1-2; unclear D gene. The TCR was taken from a woman in her thirties or forties with COVID-19, enrolled during active disease. The CDR3 loop is CASSFIANYGYTF. As DNA, the CDR3 is TGTGCCAGCAGTTTCATAGCTAACTATGGCTACACCTTC.